The next 20 T cell receptor beta chains were all read from a single sample in a study of OX40 agonist ivuxolimab in advanced cancers. The data were produced by immunoSEQ multiplex PCR, yet TCRdb's version contains in-frame clones alone and is incomplete. There are about 58,000 clones in the sample; 82% occur only once, and about 1.6% lies in the top ten. The source was CD4+ or CD8+ T cells sorted from blood, collected in a trial of the OX40 agonist ivuxolimab. Receptor source: an adult with an advanced solid tumor such as melanoma, head and neck, liver or kidney cancer.

For this clone: The same CDR3 can be traced to other DNA sequences in this sample. J is TRBJ2-5 and V is TRBV7-2; D tentatively reads TRBD1 or TRBD2 (6 bases each). CDR3 length: 14 residues. Germline CDR1 reads SGHTA; CDR2 reads FQGNSA. Trimming cost V 1 base and J 5 bases, with 11 bases left between them. CDR3 sequence: CASSLGGAGETQYF. The CDR3, as DNA: TGTGCCAGCAGCTTAGGGGGGGCGGGTGAGACCCAGTACTTC.

The genes are TRBV5-6 and TRBJ1-1; D gene uncertain. CDR1 SGHDT and CDR2 YYEEEE come from the germline V gene. V lost 2 bases to trimming and J lost 4 bases, with 15 bases between them. CDR3 length: 15 residues. The CDR3 DNA reads as TGTGCCAGCAGCTTACCCCGCGGCACTGTCACTGAAGCTTTCTTT. It is translated as CASSLPRGTVTEAFF.

CDR3 region: CASSVWGSGNTIYF. The CDR3 coding sequence is TGTGCCAGCAGCGTATGGGGATCTGGAAACACCATATATTTT. V gene TRBV9 combines with J gene TRBJ1-3; no reliable D call. Germline V gene data show CDR1 as SGDLS and CDR2 as YYNGEE. This CDR3 is built from 14 residues. The V gene lost 1 base and the J gene lost 1 base, with 6 bases spanning the gap.

In DNA, the CDR3 is TGTGCCAGCAGCGACGGGGGACTCACTGGTGGCGAGCAGTACTTC. Translating it yields CASSDGGLTGGEQYF. The V gene is TRBV9, the J gene TRBJ2-7, with a weak D call TRBD2 (6 bases). This CDR3 is built from 15 residues. Germline CDR1 is SGDLS and CDR2 is YYNGEE. The V gene lost 3 bases and the J gene lost 6 bases, with 19 bases spanning the gap.

The gene calls are TRBV7-3 and TRBJ2-7; TRBD2 might be the D (6 bases). Germline V CDR1 and CDR2: SGHTA, FQGTGA. The CDR3 has 13 residues. V was cut by 4 bases and J by 5 bases, with 12 bases left in between. The CDR3 DNA reads as TGTGCCAGCAGCTCGGACTACCGACACGAGCAGTACTTC. Translated, it gives CASSSDYRHEQYF. The whole variable domain, filled in from reference TRBV7-3 and TRBJ2-7, reads GAGVSQTPSNKVTEKGKYVELRCDPISGHTALYWYRQSLGQGPEFLIYFQGTGAADDSGLPNDRFFAVRPEGSVSTLKIQRTERGDSAVYLCASSSDYRHEQYFGPGTRLTVT.

This sequence joins TRBV5-4 and TRBJ2-7; D is uncertain. This CDR3 spans 14 amino acids. With 4 bases removed from V and 0 bases from J, the gap between germline ends came to 11 bases. Germline-derived CDR1 and CDR2 are SGHNT and YYREEE (reference sequence). CDR3 amino acids: CASSRMDSSYEQYF. The CDR3 DNA is TGTGCCAGCAGCCGGATGGATAGCTCCTACGAGCAGTACTTC.

The rearrangement links TRBV15 to TRBJ1-3; 8 positions agree with TRBD1. This CDR3 contains 16 residues. Germline CDR1 and CDR2: LNHNV and YYDKDF (reference sequence). Germline trimming cut 5 bases from V and 2 bases from J; bases unmatched to any gene: 8. CDR3 DNA sequence: TGTGCCACCAGCCCCTGGACAGGGAAAACTGGAAACACCATATATTTT. Translating it yields CATSPWTGKTGNTIYF.

This rearrangement joins TRBV7-3 to TRBJ2-2, with 9 nucleotides matching TRBD1. CDR3 size: 15 residues. CDR1 and CDR2 from the germline V gene are SGHTA and FQGTGA. The V segment lost 4 bases and the J segment 5 bases; nucleotides outside the gene matches: 5. The CDR3 DNA follows: TGTGCCAGCAGCTCCGGGACAGGGCCGACCGGGGAGCTGTTTTTT. Protein product: CASSSGTGPTGELFF.

The V call is TRBV18, the J call TRBJ1-1; 8 bases are shared with TRBD1. V lost 4 bases to trimming and J lost 5 bases; unmatched junction nucleotides: 6. CDR1 is KGHSH and CDR2 is LQKENI in the germline V gene. The CDR3 sequence is 14 residues long. This chain's CDR3 is CASSLQGVTTEAFF. The DNA for the CDR3 is TGTGCCAGCTCACTACAGGGGGTTACGACTGAAGCTTTCTTT.

J is TRBJ2-3 and V is TRBV6-1; 7 bases agree with TRBD2. The CDR3 totals 14 residues. Germline V gene data show CDR1 as MNHNS and CDR2 as SASEGT. The V and J ends lost 6 bases and 2 bases, in that order; junction bases with no gene match: 5. DNA for the CDR3: TGTGCCAGCAGGGAGAGCGGGATCACAGATACGCAGTATTTT. Its protein is CASRESGITDTQYF.

This rearrangement joins TRBV7-2 to TRBJ1-3, with D perhaps TRBD1 (6 bases). This CDR3 comprises 18 residues. Germline V gene data show CDR1 as SGHTA and CDR2 as FQGNSA. Trimming stripped 4 bases from V and 4 bases from J, with 23 bases between. Here the CDR3 DNA reads TGTGCCAGCAGCTCCAACTATGGAAGTCAGGGGAAAGGAAACACCATATATTTT. The encoded protein is CASSSNYGSQGKGNTIYF.

This clone was observed a single time. This chain links TRBV6-1 with TRBJ1-2; no clear D. The V end lost 1 base, the J end lost 5 bases, and 8 bases lay between the germline ends. The CDR3 has 13 residues. From germline, CDR1 is MNHNS and CDR2 SASEGT. The CDR3, as DNA: TGTGCCAGCAGTGAAGTAAGGTTTTATGGCTACACCTTC. Translated, it gives CASSEVRFYGYTF.

This rearrangement joins TRBV6-1 to TRBJ2-5, with D tentatively TRBD1 (6 bases). Near its end, the DNA agrees better with TRBJ2-7, so the J call may be wrong. The V gene's germline CDR1 is MNHNS and CDR2 SASEGT. There are 15 residues in the CDR3. CDR3 nucleotide sequence: TGTGCCAGCAGTGAAGGGCGACGGCAGGGGTACGAGCAGTACTTC. This sequence encodes CASSEGRRQGYEQYF.

The chain combines TRBV9 with TRBJ1-3; D is possibly TRBD1 (6 bases). Germline V CDR1 and CDR2: SGDLS, YYNGEE. Trimming stripped 0 bases from V and 0 bases from J, with 16 bases between. This CDR3 contains 18 residues. The CDR3 coding sequence is TGTGCCAGCAGCGTAGGGGGGGCATCCCAGTACTCTGGAAACACCATATATTTT. Translation gives CASSVGGASQYSGNTIYF.

The CDR3 region is CASSPQDRVSRRSIWEQFF. Here the CDR3 DNA reads TGTGCCAGCAGCCCCCAAGACCGGGTGTCGCGGAGGTCGATCTGGGAGCAGTTCTTC. V usage is TRBV7-2 and J usage is TRBJ2-1; a possible D gene is TRBD2 (5 bases). With 5 bases removed from V and 10 bases from J, the gap between germline ends came to 33 bases. This CDR3 is built from 19 residues. CDR1 and CDR2 (germline): SGHTA, FQGNSA.

This chain joins TRBV19 and TRBJ2-1; D possibly uses TRBD1 or TRBD2 (5 bases each). This CDR3 has 15 amino acids. Trimming left V 10 bases short and J 6 bases short, with 22 bases between. Germline V lookup: CDR1 LNHDA, CDR2 SQIVND (reference sequence). Written as DNA, the CDR3 is TGTGCCACTCTAGATGAGGGGACGCCGGGCAATGAGCAGTTCTTC. Encoded protein: CATLDEGTPGNEQFF.

As regards this clone: The sample contains more than one DNA sequence encoding this CDR3. The V and J genes are TRBV29-1 and TRBJ1-2; 7 bases agree with TRBD1. The CDR3 length is 12 residues. From germline, CDR1 is SQVTM and CDR2 ANQGSEA. The J segment lost 3 bases and the V segment lost 7 bases, leaving 5 bases of the junction unmatched. The chain's CDR3 is CSARTGDYGYTF. In nucleotides, the CDR3 is TGCAGCGCACGGACAGGTGACTATGGCTACACCTTC.

The chain is built from TRBV18 and TRBJ1-5; D ambiguous. Germline V gene lookup returns CDR1 KGHSH and CDR2 LQKENI. The CDR3 spans 12 residues. Trimming cost V 2 bases and J 5 bases, with 4 bases left between them. The CDR3 nucleotides are TGTGCCAGCTCACCAAATGATCAGCCCCAGCATTTT. Residues: CASSPNDQPQHF.

CDR3: CATSRDLGLAGLEFF. The CDR3 DNA follows: TGTGCCACCAGCAGAGATCTCGGACTAGCGGGATTGGAGTTCTTC. This sequence joins TRBV15 and TRBJ2-1; TRBD2 aligns across 12 bases. This CDR3 has 15 residues. Germline V gives CDR1 LNHNV, CDR2 YYDKDF (reference sequence). The V segment lost 0 bases and the J segment 14 bases; nucleotides outside the gene matches: 8.

V is TRBV2 and J is TRBJ1-2, with D maybe TRBD1 (5 bases). Germline CDR1 reads SNHLY; CDR2 reads FYNNEI. CDR3 length: 14 residues. V lost 0 bases to trimming and J lost 4 bases, with 9 bases between them. The DNA of the CDR3 is TGTGCCAGCAGTGAAGCAAATGGGGCCTATGGCTACACCTTC. This codes for CASSEANGAYGYTF. Filled out from reference TRBV2 and TRBJ1-2, the complete variable domain reads EPEVTQTPSHQVTQMGQEVILRCVPISNHLYFYWYRQILGQKVEFLVSFYNNEISEKSEIFDDQFSVERPDGSNFTLKIRSTKLEDSAMYFCASSEANGAYGYTFGSGTRLTVV.